The 16 T cell receptor beta chains listed next were all sequenced from one sample in a study of blood T cells in healthy people across ages (dated by TCRdb to between 2014 and 2017). The library was produced with 5' RACE. TCRdb records Illumina HiSeq 2500 as the sequencer. A second PCR of roughly 7 to 11 cycles was performed with a sample-barcoded 5' primer and a J-beta primer mix. Starting from the raw public reads, TCRdb applied fastp trimming at Q25, assembled clones with MiXCR and retained in-frame beta chains. Each entry is one CDR3 protein sequence, shown with its most common DNA and genes. The sample table holds hundreds of thousands of distinct CDR3 sequences, of which approximately 53% were seen once. Together, the top ten hold approximately 40% of the sample. Sequencing was carried out using blood. The receptors were gathered from a man of 80 years or more in good health.

This clonotype was seen only a few times. The chain links TRBV6-5 to TRBJ2-7; D call uncertain. This CDR3 has 14 residues. Germline V CDR1 and CDR2: MNHEY, SVGAGI. V was cut by 0 bases and J by 7 bases, with 13 bases left in between. DNA for the CDR3: TGTGCCAGCAGTTACTCGATCCAACGCGCGGAGCAGTACTTC. It yields the protein CASSYSIQRAEQYF.

The chain couples TRBV12-3 or TRBV12-4 to TRBJ2-7; the D is unclear. CDR3 size: 14 residues. V was shortened by 9 bases and J by 3 bases, with 18 bases between the two germline ends. The CDR3 region is CASSYFGPNYEQYF. CDR3 sequence (DNA): TGTGCCAGTTCTTATTTCGGTCCCAACTACGAGCAGTACTTC.

The genes are TRBV6-6 and TRBJ1-6; D not certain. V dropped 6 bases and J dropped 7 bases, with 13 bases sitting between them. CDR3 length: 14 residues. Germline CDR1 is MNHNY and CDR2 is SVGAGI (reference sequence). CDR3: CASSPESRNSPLHF. In DNA form, the CDR3 reads TGTGCCAGCAGCCCCGAGAGCCGGAATTCACCCCTCCACTTT.

This clonotype appeared a single time. This chain joins TRBV12-3 or TRBV12-4 and TRBJ1-6, with D tentatively TRBD1 (6 bases). This CDR3 region has 13 residues. Trimming pared 4 bases from V and 9 bases from J, leaving 10 bases between. This chain's CDR3 is CASSSGDSSPLHF. As DNA, the CDR3 is TGTGCCAGCAGTTCAGGGGATAGTTCACCCCTCCACTTT.

The chain has TRBV5-1 and TRBJ1-1; tentative D call: TRBD1 (6 bases). Germline values: CDR1 SGHRS, CDR2 YFSETQ. V lost 4 bases to trimming and J lost 4 bases, with 14 bases between them. The CDR3 length is 14 residues. The CDR3 bases are TGCGCCAGCAGCACGGCAGGGGTAGGCACTGAAGCTTTCTTT. It translates to CASSTAGVGTEAFF.

As to this clonotype: A single base separates this from a much larger clone, so it may be a read error. CDR3 loop: CASSLFGTDTLYF. DNA for the CDR3: TGTGCCAGCAGCTTATTTGGGACAGATACGCTGTATTTT. The chain is built from TRBV7-3 and TRBJ2-3; 7 bases are a match to TRBD1. The CDR3 totals 13 residues. CDR1 and CDR2 (germline): SGHTA, FQGTGA.

The chain carries TRBV20-1 and TRBJ1-2, with TRBD1 matching over 8 bases. This CDR3 spans 13 amino acids. The trim removed 0 bases at V and 7 bases at J, leaving 4 bases unmatched. Germline assignment: CDR1 DFQATT and CDR2 SNEGSKA (reference sequence). The CDR3 spells CSARERQGSGYTF. Written as DNA, the CDR3 is TGCAGTGCTAGAGAACGACAGGGGAGTGGCTACACCTTC.

This clonotype was counted a few times. The J gene is TRBJ2-2, the V gene TRBV24-1; TRBD1 or TRBD2 may be the D gene (5 bases each). The germline V and J ends were trimmed by 4 bases and 4 bases, with 18 bases remaining between them. The length of the CDR3 is 17 residues. Germline values: CDR1 KGHDR, CDR2 SFDVKD. The CDR3 DNA reads as TGTGCCACCAGTGACTCGGGACCCACAACTATCACCGGGGAGCTGTTTTTT. Translated: CATSDSGPTTITGELFF.

The chain employs TRBV7-3 and TRBJ2-1; 7 bases map to TRBD2. The CDR3 totals 15 residues. Germline V CDR1 and CDR2: SGHTA, FQGTGA. J was trimmed by 10 bases and V by 6 bases; bases with no gene match: 15. The CDR3 reads CASRLGGGRSGEQFF. The CDR3, as DNA: TGTGCCAGCAGGTTAGGAGGCGGGAGAAGTGGGGAGCAGTTCTTC.

This chain links TRBV28 with TRBJ2-5, with D unclear. Matching the DNA end better, TRBJ2-7 makes the J call doubtful. The CDR3 covers 13 residues. Germline-derived CDR1 and CDR2 are MDHEN and SYDVKM. CDR3 nucleotides: TGTGCCAGCAGTTTGGTTCTACCGTACGAGCAGTACTTC. Amino acid sequence: CASSLVLPYEQYF.

The V and J genes are TRBV7-2 and TRBJ1-2; possible D gene TRBD1, 6 bases. Germline-derived CDR1 and CDR2 are SGHTA and FQGNSA. V was cut by 5 bases and J by 8 bases, with 24 bases left in between. This CDR3 contains 16 residues. For the CDR3, the DNA is TGTGCCAGCAGCCCCCGCCAGGTGGACAGAGGAACCGGCTACACCTTC. Encoded protein: CASSPRQVDRGTGYTF.

This clonotype was counted a few times. The V call is TRBV27, the J call TRBJ2-4; TRBD1 matches 7 bases. V lost 10 bases and J lost 2; bases outside the gene matches: 2. This CDR3 comprises 12 residues. Germline V CDR1 and CDR2: MNHEY, SMNVEV (reference sequence). The DNA for the CDR3 is TGTGCCACCAGGGGGACCAAAAACATTCAGTACTTC. Its translation is CATRGTKNIQYF.

V usage is TRBV12-3 or TRBV12-4 and J usage is TRBJ1-5, with 10 bases aligning to TRBD1. The CDR3 is 13 amino acids. V was pared by 3 bases and J by 7 bases, with 0 bases of the junction left unmatched. The CDR3 DNA is TGTGCCAGCAGTTTGACAGGGGGCCAGCCCCAGCATTTT. Encoded protein: CASSLTGGQPQHF.

The V call is TRBV2, the J call TRBJ2-7; D unclear. The CDR3 spans 14 residues. V lost 2 bases and J 0 bases, leaving 8 bases between the germline ends. Germline V gene lookup returns CDR1 SNHLY and CDR2 FYNNEI. The CDR3 region is CASSEQVPSYEQYF. CDR3 nucleotide sequence: TGTGCCAGCAGTGAACAGGTGCCCTCCTACGAGCAGTACTTC.

This clonotype was detected a few times. This chain links TRBV12-3 or TRBV12-4 with TRBJ2-5; no clear D gene. The V end was cut by 8 bases, the J end by 7 bases, with 11 bases between. This CDR3 has 11 amino acids. CDR3 protein: CASGLPGTQYF. The DNA for the CDR3 is TGTGCCAGCGGCCTACCGGGGACCCAGTACTTC.

This clonotype was found once. A read error may account for a junction end that differs from germline. The chain recombines TRBV3-1 with TRBJ2-3; TRBD2 agrees at 12 bases. This CDR3 contains 17 residues. The V gene's germline CDR1 is LGHDT and CDR2 YNNKEL (reference sequence). CDR3 DNA: TGTGCCGGCAGCCCACGATTGACGGGACTAGCGGGCTATACGCAGTATTTT. Its protein product is CAGSPRLTGLAGYTQYF.